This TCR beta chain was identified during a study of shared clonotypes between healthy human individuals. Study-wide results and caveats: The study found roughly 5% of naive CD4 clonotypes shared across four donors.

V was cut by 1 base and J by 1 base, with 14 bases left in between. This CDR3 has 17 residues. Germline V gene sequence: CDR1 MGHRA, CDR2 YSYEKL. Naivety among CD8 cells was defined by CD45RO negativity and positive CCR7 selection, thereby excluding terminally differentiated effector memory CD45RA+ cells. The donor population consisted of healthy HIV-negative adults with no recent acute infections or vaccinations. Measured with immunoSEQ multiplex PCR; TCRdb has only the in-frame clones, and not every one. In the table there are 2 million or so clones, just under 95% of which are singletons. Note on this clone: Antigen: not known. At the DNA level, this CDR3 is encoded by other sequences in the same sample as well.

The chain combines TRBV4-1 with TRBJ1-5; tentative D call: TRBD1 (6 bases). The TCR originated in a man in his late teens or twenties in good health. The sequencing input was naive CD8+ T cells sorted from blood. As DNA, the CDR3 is TGCGCCAGCAGCCAAGCGGGGGGCCAGCTCAGCAATCAGCCCCAGCATTTT. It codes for CASSQAGGQLSNQPQHF.